The 4 T cell receptor beta chains below come from one sample, sequenced in a study of OX40 agonist ivuxolimab in advanced cancers. Generated by immunoSEQ multiplex PCR, the TCRdb table keeps only in-frame clones and is missing some. The table has over 70,000 clones, about 91% seen once. This material consisted of CD4+ or CD8+ T cells sorted from blood, taken in a trial of the OX40 agonist ivuxolimab. The source of these receptors is an adult with an advanced solid tumor such as melanoma, head and neck, liver or kidney cancer.

This CDR3 reads CAVPGRNYGYTF. Here the CDR3 DNA reads TGTGCCGTACCGGGCCGCAACTATGGCTACACCTTC. The rearrangement joins TRBV30 to TRBJ1-2; no clear D. This CDR3 region has 12 residues. Germline lookup yields CDR1 GTSNPN and CDR2 SVGIG (reference sequence). The germline V and J ends were trimmed by 8 bases and 2 bases, with 12 bases remaining between them.

V usage is TRBV7-3 and J usage is TRBJ2-5; 15 nucleotides line up with TRBD2. The CDR3 consists of 16 residues. With V trimmed by 4 bases and J by 1 base, 1 base remained unmatched. Germline V CDR1 and CDR2: SGHTA, FQGTGA. The CDR3: CASSSGLAGGQETQYF. The DNA for the CDR3 is TGTGCCAGCAGCTCGGGACTAGCGGGGGGCCAAGAGACCCAGTACTTC.

This clone has just a few counts. This specimen includes other DNA sequences encoding the same CDR3. The chain links TRBV5-1 to TRBJ1-5; D not resolved. Germline values: CDR1 SGHRS, CDR2 YFSETQ. This CDR3 has 13 amino acids. Trimming took off 0 bases at V and 3 bases at J, with 4 bases between the two ends. As DNA, the CDR3 is TGCGCCAGCAGCTTGGATCCCAATCAGCCCCAGCATTTT. It yields the protein CASSLDPNQPQHF.

The chain joins TRBV28 to TRBJ1-4, with unresolved D. V was clipped by 2 bases and J by 0 bases, with 4 bases between them. Germline CDR1 and CDR2: MDHEN and SYDVKM. There are 14 residues in the CDR3. The CDR3 nucleotides read TGTGCCAGCAGTTTACCAGCAACTAATGAAAAACTGTTTTTT. It specifies CASSLPATNEKLFF.